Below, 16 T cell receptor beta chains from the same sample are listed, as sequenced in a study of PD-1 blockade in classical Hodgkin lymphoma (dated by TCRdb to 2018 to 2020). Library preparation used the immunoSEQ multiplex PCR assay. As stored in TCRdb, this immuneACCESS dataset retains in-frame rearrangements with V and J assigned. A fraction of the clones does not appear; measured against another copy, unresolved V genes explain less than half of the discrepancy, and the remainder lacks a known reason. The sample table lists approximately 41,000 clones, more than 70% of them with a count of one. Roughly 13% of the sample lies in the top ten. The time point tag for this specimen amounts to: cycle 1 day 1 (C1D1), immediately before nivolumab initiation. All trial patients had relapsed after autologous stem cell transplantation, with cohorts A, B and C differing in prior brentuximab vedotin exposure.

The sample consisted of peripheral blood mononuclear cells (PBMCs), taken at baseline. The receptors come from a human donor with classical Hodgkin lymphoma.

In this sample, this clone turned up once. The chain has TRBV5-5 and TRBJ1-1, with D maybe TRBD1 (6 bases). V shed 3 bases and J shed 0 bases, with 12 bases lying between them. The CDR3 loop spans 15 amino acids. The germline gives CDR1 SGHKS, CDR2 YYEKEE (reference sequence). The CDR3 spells CASSSIDRMNTEAFF. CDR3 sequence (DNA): TGTGCCAGCAGCTCGATAGACAGGATGAACACTGAAGCTTTCTTT.

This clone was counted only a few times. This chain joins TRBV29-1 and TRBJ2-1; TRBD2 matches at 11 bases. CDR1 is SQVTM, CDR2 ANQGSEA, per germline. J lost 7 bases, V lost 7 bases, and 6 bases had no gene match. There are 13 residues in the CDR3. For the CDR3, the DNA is TGCAGCGCCGCCGGGACTAGCGGTAATGAGCAGTTCTTC. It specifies CSAAGTSGNEQFF.

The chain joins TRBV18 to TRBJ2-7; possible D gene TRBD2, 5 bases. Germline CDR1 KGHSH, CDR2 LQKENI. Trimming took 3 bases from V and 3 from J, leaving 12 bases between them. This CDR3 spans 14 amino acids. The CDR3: CASSPQRISYEQYF. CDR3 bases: TGTGCCAGCTCACCCCAGCGGATCAGCTACGAGCAGTACTTC.

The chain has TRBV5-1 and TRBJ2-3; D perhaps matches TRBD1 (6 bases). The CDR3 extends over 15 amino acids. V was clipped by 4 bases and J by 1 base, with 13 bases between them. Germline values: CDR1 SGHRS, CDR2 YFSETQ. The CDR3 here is CASSRFSGGTDTQYF. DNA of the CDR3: TGCGCCAGCAGCCGTTTTTCAGGGGGCACAGATACGCAGTATTTT.

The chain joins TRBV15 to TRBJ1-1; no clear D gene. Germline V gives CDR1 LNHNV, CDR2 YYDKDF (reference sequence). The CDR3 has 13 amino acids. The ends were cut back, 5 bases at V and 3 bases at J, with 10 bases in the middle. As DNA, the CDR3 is TGTGCCACCAGCGGCCGGTGGGACACTGAAGCTTTCTTT. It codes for CATSGRWDTEAFF.

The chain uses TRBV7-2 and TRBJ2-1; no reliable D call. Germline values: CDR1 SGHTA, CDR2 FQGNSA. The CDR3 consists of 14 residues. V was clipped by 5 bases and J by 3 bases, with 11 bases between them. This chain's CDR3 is CASSLTPGYNEQFF. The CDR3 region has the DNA TGTGCCAGCAGCCTCACGCCGGGCTACAATGAGCAGTTCTTC.

CDR3 nucleotide sequence: TGTGCCAGCAGCCCGTCTTGGTCCCTTAACACCGGGGAGCTGTTTTTT. Translating gives CASSPSWSLNTGELFF. The J gene is TRBJ2-2, the V gene TRBV6-6, with D unclear. Deletions cut 6 bases from V and 2 bases from J, with 16 bases between. CDR1 is MNHNY, CDR2 SVGAGI, per germline (reference sequence). The CDR3 length is 16 residues.

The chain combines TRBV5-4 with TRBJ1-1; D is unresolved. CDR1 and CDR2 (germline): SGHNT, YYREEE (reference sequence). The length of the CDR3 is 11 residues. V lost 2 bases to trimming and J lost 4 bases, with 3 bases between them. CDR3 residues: CASSFSTEAFF. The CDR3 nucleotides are TGTGCCAGCAGCTTCTCCACTGAAGCTTTCTTT.

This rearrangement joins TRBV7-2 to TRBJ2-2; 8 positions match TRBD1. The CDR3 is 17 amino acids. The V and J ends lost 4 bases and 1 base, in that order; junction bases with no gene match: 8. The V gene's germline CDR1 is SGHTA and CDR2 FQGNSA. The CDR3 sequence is CASSSRRTGLNTGELFF. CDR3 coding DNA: TGTGCCAGCAGCTCCCGTCGGACAGGGTTGAACACCGGGGAGCTGTTTTTT.

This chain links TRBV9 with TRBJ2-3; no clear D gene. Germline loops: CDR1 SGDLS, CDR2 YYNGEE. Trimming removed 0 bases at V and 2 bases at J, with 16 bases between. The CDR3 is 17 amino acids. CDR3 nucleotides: TGTGCCAGCAGCGTAGGGACGACATGGAGAATCACAGATACGCAGTATTTT. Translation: CASSVGTTWRITDTQYF.

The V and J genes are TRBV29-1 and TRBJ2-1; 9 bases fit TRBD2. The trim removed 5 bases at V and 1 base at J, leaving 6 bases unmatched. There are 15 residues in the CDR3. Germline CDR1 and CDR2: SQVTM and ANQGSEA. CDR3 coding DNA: TGCAGCGTTCAGGCGGGAGGGGCGTCCTACAATGAGCAGTTCTTC. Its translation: CSVQAGGASYNEQFF.

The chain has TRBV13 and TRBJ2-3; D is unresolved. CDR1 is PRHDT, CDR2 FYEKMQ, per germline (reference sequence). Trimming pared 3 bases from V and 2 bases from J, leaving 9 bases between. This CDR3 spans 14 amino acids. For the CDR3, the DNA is TGTGCCAGCAGCTTGGAAAGGGACACAGATACGCAGTATTTT. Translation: CASSLERDTDTQYF.

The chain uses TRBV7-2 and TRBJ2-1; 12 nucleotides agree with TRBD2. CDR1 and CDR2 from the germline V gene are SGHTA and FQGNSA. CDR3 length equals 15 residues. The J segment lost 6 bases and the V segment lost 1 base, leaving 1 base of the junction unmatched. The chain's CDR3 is CASSLGLAGVNEQFF. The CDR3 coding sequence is TGTGCCAGCAGCTTAGGACTAGCGGGGGTCAATGAGCAGTTCTTC.

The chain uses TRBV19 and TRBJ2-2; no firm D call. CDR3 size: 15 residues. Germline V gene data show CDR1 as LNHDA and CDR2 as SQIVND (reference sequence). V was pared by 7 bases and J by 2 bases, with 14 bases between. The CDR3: CASTASYGNTGELFF. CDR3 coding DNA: TGTGCCAGTACGGCGTCCTACGGCAACACCGGGGAGCTGTTTTTT. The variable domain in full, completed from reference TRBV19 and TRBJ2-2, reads DGGITQSPKYLFRKEGQNVTLSCEQNLNHDAMYWYRQDPGQGLRLIYYSQIVNDFQKGDIAEGYSVSREKKESFPLTVTSAQKNPTAFYLCASTASYGNTGELFFGEGSRLTVL.

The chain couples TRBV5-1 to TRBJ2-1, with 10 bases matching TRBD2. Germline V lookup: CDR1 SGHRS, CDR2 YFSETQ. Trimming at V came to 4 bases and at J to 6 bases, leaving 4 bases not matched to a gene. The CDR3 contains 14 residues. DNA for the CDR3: TGCGCCAGCAGCCCCGGACTAGCGGCCAATGAGCAGTTCTTC. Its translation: CASSPGLAANEQFF. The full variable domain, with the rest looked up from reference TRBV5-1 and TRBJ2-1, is KAGVTQTPRYLIKTRGQQVTLSCSPISGHRSVSWYQQTPGQGLQFLFEYFSETQRNKGNFPGRFSGRQFSNSRSEMNVSTLELGDSALYLCASSPGLAANEQFFGPGTRLTVL.

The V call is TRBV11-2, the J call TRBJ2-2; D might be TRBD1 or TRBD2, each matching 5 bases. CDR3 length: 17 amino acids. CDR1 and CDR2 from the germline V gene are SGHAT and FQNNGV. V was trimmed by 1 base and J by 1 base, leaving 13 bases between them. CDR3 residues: CASSLGPSGRNTGELFF. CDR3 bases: TGTGCCAGCAGCTTAGGGCCGTCGGGACGGAACACCGGGGAGCTGTTTTTT. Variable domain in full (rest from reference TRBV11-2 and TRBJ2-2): EAGVAQSPRYKIIEKRQSVAFWCNPISGHATLYWYQQILGQGPKLLIQFQNNGVVDDSQLPKDRFSAERLKGVDSTLKIQPAKLEDSAVYLCASSLGPSGRNTGELFFGEGSRLTVL.